The rows below give T cell receptor beta chains drawn from one sample of a study of T cells expressing NK-cell markers. TCRdb re-called the 5' RACE reads and gives one entry per CDR3 protein, without DNA. The table for this sample gives about 260,000 distinct CDR3 sequences. Material for sequencing was blood T cells: a sorted CD56 or NKG2C T cell subset, CD4+ or CD8+ T cells, or bulk PBMC T cells (not recorded which). The receptors shown here come from a woman aged 18 to 75 in good health. Both conserved end residues are part of each CDR3.

cdr3_length	v_call	j_call	cdr3_aa
14	TRBV29-1	TRBJ2-5	CSVRPRGRPETQYF
16	TRBV7-2	TRBJ2-1	CASSLTTSGRADEQFF
13	TRBV10-3	TRBJ1-2	CAISEGLGWGYTF
13	TRBV12-3/TRBV12-4	TRBJ2-2	CASRVTRSGELFF
16	TRBV6-1	TRBJ2-2	CASSAFRTGGTGELFF
19	TRBV29-1	TRBJ1-1	CSDPGQPRRPHSLNTEAFF
13	TRBV28	TRBJ2-7	CASSPWGSYEQYF
15	TRBV7-2	TRBJ2-1	CASSLAGVLGDEQFF
12	TRBV5-6	TRBJ1-2	CASSTGRGGYTF
15	TRBV20-1	TRBJ2-5	CSARDRGTSSETQYF
16	TRBV5-4	TRBJ2-6	CASTTYRGSGANVLTF
11	TRBV6-5	TRBJ2-7	CATLGRYEQYF
13	TRBV28	TRBJ1-2	CASSPGQGSGYTF
14	TRBV5-6	TRBJ2-7	CASSYWDRTYEQYF
15	TRBV6-2/TRBV6-3	TRBJ2-3	CASSTEGLAEDTQYF
16	TRBV7-3	TRBJ2-1	CASSLLGLAGGTEQFF
16	TRBV7-9	TRBJ1-4	CASSLGSTGGGEKLFF
13	TRBV5-1	TRBJ2-3	CASSAWTPDTQYF
19	TRBV15	TRBJ2-1	CATSRLPGLADPLSPEQFF
13	TRBV29-1	TRBJ1-2	CSATQQGPGGYTF
16	TRBV12-3/TRBV12-4	TRBJ2-5	CASSQRTGGLGETQYF
13	TRBV20-1	TRBJ2-5	CSAEDSGGETQYF
15	TRBV20-1	TRBJ1-1	CSARGQAGMNTEAFF
13	TRBV6-1	TRBJ1-4	CASSQSVGEKLFF
15	TRBV4-3	TRBJ1-2	CASSQVPDSNYGYTF
16	TRBV4-3	TRBJ2-1	CASSPGTGSVNNEQFF
14	TRBV20-1	TRBJ2-1	CSALRRSSYNEQFF
17	TRBV3-1	TRBJ1-2	CASSQNPFGTGNYGYTF
16	TRBV20-1	TRBJ2-2	CSARDNRRGAQGELFF
14	TRBV20-1	TRBJ1-1	CSARSRTENTEAFF
17	TRBV29-1	TRBJ2-1	CSVELAGGPSGGNEQFF
16	TRBV7-2	TRBJ1-1	CASSFLRTAMNTEAFF
15	TRBV5-1	TRBJ1-5	CASSLEGLKNQPQHF
15	TRBV4-3	TRBJ2-5	CASSQSPRTSETQYF
13	TRBV4-3	TRBJ1-6	CASSQRTGGPLHF
13	TRBV12-3/TRBV12-4	TRBJ1-1	CASRPQGYTEAFF
12	TRBV12-3/TRBV12-4	TRBJ1-2	CASLGQGGGYTF
14	TRBV5-1	TRBJ2-1	CASSWGAGADEQFF
14	TRBV7-2	TRBJ2-5	CASSSDRVLETQYF
15	TRBV11-3	TRBJ2-1	CASSWGLAGYNEQFF
17	TRBV5-6	TRBJ2-3	CASSTYGDRYSTDTQYF
15	TRBV28	TRBJ1-1	CASSHSRPANTEAFF
15	TRBV11-2	TRBJ1-1	CASSFGPGWDTEAFF
18	TRBV11-2	TRBJ2-3	CASSDRPPGLAGVETQYF
15	TRBV4-1	TRBJ2-5	CASRPTSGAQETQYF
13	TRBV7-2	TRBJ2-3	CASSLPGRGTQYF
11	TRBV6-2/TRBV6-3	TRBJ2-7	CASSFSIEQYF
13	TRBV5-1	TRBJ1-1	CASSWDRNTEAFF
13	TRBV6-5	TRBJ2-3	CASSYSVTDTQYF
15	TRBV28	TRBJ2-7	CASSSVAQGDYEQYF
12	TRBV29-1	TRBJ1-1	CSATQGNTEAFF
14	TRBV5-1	TRBJ1-4	CASRTGTGTEKLFF
14	TRBV7-2	TRBJ1-1	CASSSGPSNTEAFF
16	TRBV4-2	TRBJ2-6	CASSQDGGAQANVLTF
16	TRBV12-3/TRBV12-4	TRBJ2-1	CASSLARLATSNEQFF
15	TRBV7-9	TRBJ2-3	CASSLAGMNRDTQYF
15	TRBV7-2	TRBJ2-3	CASRPTSGGRDTQYF